These 9 T cell receptor beta chains originate from one sample sequenced in a study of blood T cell repertoires in COVID-19. Only in-frame clones appear in the TCRdb table, and some are missing; sequencing was by immunoSEQ multiplex PCR. The sample includes about 150,000 clones, around nine tenths of them seen just once. Sequencing input: peripheral blood. All receptors derive from a man aged 55-75 years with active or convalescent COVID-19.

The chain links TRBV6-7 to TRBJ2-7; 10 bases map to TRBD1. TRBV6-7 is given ORF status, its function remaining uncertain. V lost 4 bases to trimming and J lost 1 base; unmatched junction nucleotides: 16. CDR3 length: 19 residues. The CDR3 protein is CASSFRDRGRVFWSYEQYF. The CDR3 DNA reads TGTGCCAGCAGTTTCCGGGACAGGGGAAGGGTGTTTTGGTCCTACGAGCAGTACTTC.

This chain joins TRBV18 and TRBJ2-6; 12 nucleotides match TRBD2. Germline V lookup: CDR1 KGHSH, CDR2 LQKENI. This CDR3 has 18 amino acids. Trimming at V came to 0 bases and at J to 0 bases, leaving 0 bases not matched to a gene. The CDR3 region is CASSPPGLAGSGANVLTF. The CDR3 nucleotides read TGTGCCAGCTCACCACCGGGACTAGCGGGCTCTGGGGCCAACGTCCTGACTTTC.

This clone was observed once. The rearrangement uses TRBV6-2 or TRBV6-3 and TRBJ2-2; 9 positions agree with TRBD2. The CDR3 has 16 amino acids. The V segment lost 6 bases and the J segment 0 bases; nucleotides outside the gene matches: 5. Looked up from germline, CDR1 is MNHEY and CDR2 is SVGEGT. The CDR3 DNA sequence: TGTGCCAGCAGGCCTTTAGCGGGAGCGAACACCGGGGAGCTGTTTTTT. Protein: CASRPLAGANTGELFF.

This clone was observed a few times. This chain connects TRBV15 to TRBJ1-5; unclear D gene. There are 12 residues in the CDR3. Germline CDR1 is LNHNV and CDR2 is YYDKDF (reference sequence). The V end lost 4 bases, the J end lost 4 bases, and 5 bases lay between the germline ends. The CDR3 DNA is TGTGCCACCAGCACCGGGAATCAGCCCCAGCATTTT. It is translated as CATSTGNQPQHF.

This chain uses TRBV7-9 with TRBJ2-5, with TRBD1 matching over 9 bases. Germline V gene data show CDR1 as SEHNR and CDR2 as FQNEAQ (reference sequence). Losses at the gene ends were 5 bases for V and 1 base for J; bases not matched to a gene: 8. This CDR3 has 16 amino acids. CDR3 amino acids: CASSLMGTGSQETQYF. The DNA for the CDR3 is TGTGCCAGCAGCCTGATGGGGACAGGGTCCCAAGAGACCCAGTACTTC.

The V call is TRBV19, the J call TRBJ2-7; possibly TRBD2 for D (6 bases). Germline assignment: CDR1 LNHDA and CDR2 SQIVND (reference sequence). There are 15 residues in the CDR3. Trimming removed 1 base from V and 3 bases from J, with 13 bases in between. DNA of the CDR3: TGTGCCAGTAGTATAGTTGCGGGGTATTACTACGAGCAGTACTTC. This gives the protein CASSIVAGYYYEQYF.

J is TRBJ2-5 and V is TRBV4-1; 7 bases fit TRBD1. Trimming took 1 base from V and 7 from J; bases not matched to a gene: 9. CDR1 MGHRA and CDR2 YSYEKL come from the germline V gene. The CDR3 runs 15 residues. For the CDR3, the DNA is TGCGCCAGCAGCCAAGCTGCGACAGGGCAGGGGACCCAGTACTTC. Amino acids: CASSQAATGQGTQYF.

The genes are TRBV12-3 or TRBV12-4 and TRBJ2-3; D is possibly TRBD1 (6 bases). The CDR3 spans 12 residues. The V end was cut by 10 bases, the J end by 2 bases, with 10 bases between. CDR3 nucleotides: TGTGCCACAGGGGTGCACACAGATACGCAGTATTTT. It yields the protein CATGVHTDTQYF.

This chain links TRBV20-1 with TRBJ2-5, with 7 bases that match TRBD2. The CDR3 covers 14 residues. The V gene's germline CDR1 is DFQATT and CDR2 SNEGSKA (reference sequence). The V gene end was trimmed by 3 bases and the J gene end by 5 bases; junction bases not matched to a gene: 9. CDR3 nucleotide sequence: TGCAGTGCTAGTGGGGACTACCGAGAGGAGACCCAGTACTTC. This sequence encodes CSASGDYREETQYF.